This TCR beta chain was obtained from a study of a mutant IDH1 vaccine in newly diagnosed glioma. Study-wide background: Therapy received beforehand was radiotherapy, temozolomide, or both, with most patients given both.

Study outcomes and limitations: Changes in top peripheral clonotypes did not appear linked to pseudoprogression.

V lost 6 bases and J lost 1; bases outside the gene matches: 7. Germline V lookup: CDR1 SQVTM, CDR2 ANQGSEA. The CDR3 consists of 15 residues. Produced via immunoSEQ multiplex PCR; TCRdb's table is partial and in-frame only. The sample comprises around 9,800 clones, roughly 88% of which are singletons, and 5.2% rests with the top ten. A word on this clone: The antigen remains undetermined.

Regarding time point: week 23, last vaccination. The investigators gave 300 ug of mutant IDH1 20-mer peptide in each vaccine dose, together with topical imiquimod. This receptor was obtained from a woman in her 40s with glioma. Some clones in this sample may be carry-over from other donors' samples. The sample consisted of PBMCs, taken from a glioma patient whose treatment included an IDH1 peptide vaccine. The chain links TRBV29-1 to TRBJ2-4, with 9 positions matching TRBD1. The CDR3 DNA follows: TGCAGCGTCCAACAGGGGGCGGGGGCCAAAAACATTCAGTACTTC. This codes for CSVQQGAGAKNIQYF. The full variable domain, with the rest looked up from reference TRBV29-1 and TRBJ2-4, is SAVISQKPSRDICQRGTSLTIQCQVDSQVTMMFWYRQQPGQSLTLIATANQGSEATYESGFVIDKFPISRPNLTFSTLTVSNMSPEDSSIYLCSVQQGAGAKNIQYFGAGTRLSVL.